A single T cell receptor (beta chain) is shown here with its context. This sample is drawn from a study of control samples from healthy donors and cancer patients. Produced via immunoSEQ multiplex PCR; TCRdb's table is partial and in-frame only. The sample includes around 150,000 clones, 85% to 95% of them seen just once. Per the germline V gene, CDR1 is MGHRA and CDR2 is YSYEKL. CDR3 size: 14 residues. V dropped 3 bases and J dropped 4; count of bases not matched to a gene: 4. Sequences were obtained from blood. The receptor's source is a woman aged 40-49 years in good health. The chain employs TRBV4-1 and TRBJ1-1; 8 bases are a match to TRBD1. The CDR3 DNA sequence: TGCGCCAGCAGCCAGTTGACAGGGGTCACTGAAGCTTTCTTT. It translates to CASSQLTGVTEAFF.